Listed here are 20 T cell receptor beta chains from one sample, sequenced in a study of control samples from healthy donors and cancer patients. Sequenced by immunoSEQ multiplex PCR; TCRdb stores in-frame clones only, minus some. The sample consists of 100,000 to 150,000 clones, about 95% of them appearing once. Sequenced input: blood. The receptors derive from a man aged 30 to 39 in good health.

CDR3 sequence: CSVEMRGLYNEQFF. The DNA of the CDR3 is TGCAGCGTTGAAATGCGGGGACTGTACAATGAGCAGTTCTTC. The chain employs TRBV29-1 and TRBJ2-1, with D possibly being TRBD2 (6 bases). The germline V gene has CDR1 SQVTM and CDR2 ANQGSEA. V was pared by 2 bases and J by 4 bases, with 12 bases between. This CDR3 is 14 amino acids long.

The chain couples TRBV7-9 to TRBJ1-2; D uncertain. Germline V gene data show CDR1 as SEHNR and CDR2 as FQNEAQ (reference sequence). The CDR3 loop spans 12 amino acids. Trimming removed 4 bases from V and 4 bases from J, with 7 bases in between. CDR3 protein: CASSSPVYGYTF. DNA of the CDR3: TGTGCCAGCAGCTCCCCCGTCTATGGCTACACCTTC.

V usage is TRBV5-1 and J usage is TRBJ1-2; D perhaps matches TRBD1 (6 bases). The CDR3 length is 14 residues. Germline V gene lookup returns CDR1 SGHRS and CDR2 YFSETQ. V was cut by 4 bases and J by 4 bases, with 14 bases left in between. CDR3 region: CASSPQQGPYGYTF. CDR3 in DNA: TGCGCCAGCAGCCCCCAACAGGGACCCTATGGCTACACCTTC.

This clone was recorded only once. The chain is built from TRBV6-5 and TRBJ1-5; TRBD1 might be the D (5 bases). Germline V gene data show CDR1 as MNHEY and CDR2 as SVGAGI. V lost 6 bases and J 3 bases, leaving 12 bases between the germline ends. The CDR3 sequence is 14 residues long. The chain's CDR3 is CASSRDFANQPQHF. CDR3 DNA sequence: TGTGCCAGCAGCAGGGACTTCGCCAATCAGCCCCAGCATTTT.

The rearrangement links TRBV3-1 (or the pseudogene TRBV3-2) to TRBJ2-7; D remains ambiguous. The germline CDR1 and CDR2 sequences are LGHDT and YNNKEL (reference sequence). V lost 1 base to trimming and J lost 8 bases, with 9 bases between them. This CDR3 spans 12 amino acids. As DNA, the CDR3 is TGTGCCAGCAGCCAAGCCCCTGGCCAGCAGTACTTC. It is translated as CASSQAPGQQYF.

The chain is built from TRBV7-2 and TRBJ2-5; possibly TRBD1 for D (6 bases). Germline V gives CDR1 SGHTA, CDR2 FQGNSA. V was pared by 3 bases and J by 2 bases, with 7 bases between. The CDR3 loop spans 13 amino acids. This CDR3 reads CASSFGQQETQYF. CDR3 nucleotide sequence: TGTGCCAGCAGCTTTGGACAGCAAGAGACCCAGTACTTC.

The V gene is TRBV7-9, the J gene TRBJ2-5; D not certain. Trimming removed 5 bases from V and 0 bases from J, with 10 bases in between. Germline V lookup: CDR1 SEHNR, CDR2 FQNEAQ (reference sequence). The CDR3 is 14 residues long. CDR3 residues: CASSRRLDQETQYF. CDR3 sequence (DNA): TGTGCCAGCAGCCGTCGACTCGACCAAGAGACCCAGTACTTC.

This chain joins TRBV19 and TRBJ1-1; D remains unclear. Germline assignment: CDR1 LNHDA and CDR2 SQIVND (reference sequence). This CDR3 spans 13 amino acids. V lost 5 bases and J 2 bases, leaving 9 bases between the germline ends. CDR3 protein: CASSPGGNTEAFF. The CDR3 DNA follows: TGTGCCAGTAGTCCGGGAGGAAACACTGAAGCTTTCTTT. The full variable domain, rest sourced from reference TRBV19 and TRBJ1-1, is DGGITQSPKYLFRKEGQNVTLSCEQNLNHDAMYWYRQDPGQGLRLIYYSQIVNDFQKGDIAEGYSVSREKKESFPLTVTSAQKNPTAFYLCASSPGGNTEAFFGQGTRLTVV.

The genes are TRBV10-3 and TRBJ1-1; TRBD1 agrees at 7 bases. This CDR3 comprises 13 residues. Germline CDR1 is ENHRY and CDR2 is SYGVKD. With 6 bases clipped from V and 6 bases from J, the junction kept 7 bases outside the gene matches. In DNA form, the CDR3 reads TGTGCCATCAGAAGAGGGGGCTTCGCTGAAGCTTTCTTT. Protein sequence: CAIRRGGFAEAFF.

CDR3 region: CASSFASTGGREETQYF. CDR3 in DNA: TGTGCCAGCAGCTTTGCCTCGACGGGGGGGCGGGAAGAGACCCAGTACTTC. V and J are TRBV12-1 and TRBJ2-5; the table gives TRBD2 as D, unverified against the DNA. TRBV12-1 is deemed a pseudogene. The CDR3 spans 17 residues.

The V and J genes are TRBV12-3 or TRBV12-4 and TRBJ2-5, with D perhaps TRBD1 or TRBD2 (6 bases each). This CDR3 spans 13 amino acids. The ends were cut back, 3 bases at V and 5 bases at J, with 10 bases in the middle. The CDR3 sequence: CASSFGGHETQYF. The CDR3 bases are TGTGCCAGCAGTTTTGGGGGGCACGAGACCCAGTACTTC.

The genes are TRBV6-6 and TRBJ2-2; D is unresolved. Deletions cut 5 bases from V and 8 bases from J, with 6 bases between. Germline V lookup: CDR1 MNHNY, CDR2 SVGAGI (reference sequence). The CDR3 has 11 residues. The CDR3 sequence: CASSETGELFF. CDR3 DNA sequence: TGTGCCAGCAGTGAGACGGGGGAGCTGTTTTTT.

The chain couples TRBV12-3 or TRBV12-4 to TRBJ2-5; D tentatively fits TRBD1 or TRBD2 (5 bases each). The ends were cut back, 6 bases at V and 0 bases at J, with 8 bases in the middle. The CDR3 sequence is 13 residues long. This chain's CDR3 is CASRGPNQETQYF. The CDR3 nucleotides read TGTGCCAGCAGGGGACCAAACCAAGAGACCCAGTACTTC.

Here the CDR3 DNA reads TGTGCCAGTAGTATAGCGGCGGGGGGGAAATACAATGAGCAGTTCTTC. This codes for CASSIAAGGKYNEQFF. The chain recombines TRBV19 with TRBJ2-1; TRBD2 aligns across 9 bases. CDR3 length: 16 residues. The V segment lost 1 base and the J segment 4 bases; nucleotides outside the gene matches: 5. The V gene's germline CDR1 is LNHDA and CDR2 SQIVND (reference sequence).

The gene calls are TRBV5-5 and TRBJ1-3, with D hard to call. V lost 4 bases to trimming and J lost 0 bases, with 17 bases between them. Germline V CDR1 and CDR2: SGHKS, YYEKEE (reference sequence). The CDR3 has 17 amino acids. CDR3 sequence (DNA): TGTGCCAGCAGCCCTGAAAGTACAGCGTACTCTGGAAACACCATATATTTT. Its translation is CASSPESTAYSGNTIYF.

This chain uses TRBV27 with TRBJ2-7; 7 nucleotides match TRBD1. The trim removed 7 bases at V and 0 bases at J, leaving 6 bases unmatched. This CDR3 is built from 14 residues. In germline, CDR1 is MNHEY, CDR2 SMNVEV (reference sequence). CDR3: CASTGQQSSYEQYF. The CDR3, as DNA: TGTGCCAGCACGGGACAGCAGAGCTCCTACGAGCAGTACTTC.

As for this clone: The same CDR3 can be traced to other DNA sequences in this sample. In DNA, the CDR3 is TGTGCCAGCAGCCAGCCAGGGATGAACACTGAAGCTTTCTTT. It translates to CASSQPGMNTEAFF. The gene calls are TRBV14 and TRBJ1-1; TRBD1 might be the D (5 bases). Trimming stripped 3 bases from V and 0 bases from J, with 8 bases between. The CDR3 covers 14 residues. CDR1 and CDR2 from the germline V gene are SGHDN and FVKESK.

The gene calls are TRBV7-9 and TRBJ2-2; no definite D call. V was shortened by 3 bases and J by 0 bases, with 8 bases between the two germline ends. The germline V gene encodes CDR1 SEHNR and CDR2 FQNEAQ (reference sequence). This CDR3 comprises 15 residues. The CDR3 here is CASSLGSTNTGELFF. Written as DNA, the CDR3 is TGTGCCAGCAGCTTGGGCAGTACGAACACCGGGGAGCTGTTTTTT.

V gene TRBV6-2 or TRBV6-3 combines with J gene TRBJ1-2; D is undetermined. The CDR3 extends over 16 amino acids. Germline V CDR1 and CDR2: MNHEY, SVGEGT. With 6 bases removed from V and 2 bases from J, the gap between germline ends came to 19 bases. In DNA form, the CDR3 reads TGTGCCAGCAGCCAAGCCCAGCGCAAAAACAACTATGGCTACACCTTC. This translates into CASSQAQRKNNYGYTF.

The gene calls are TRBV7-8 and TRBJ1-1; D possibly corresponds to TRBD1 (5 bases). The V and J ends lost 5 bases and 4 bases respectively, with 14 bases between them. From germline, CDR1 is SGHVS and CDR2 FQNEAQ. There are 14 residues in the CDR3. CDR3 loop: CASSSWAGPTEAFF. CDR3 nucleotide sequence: TGTGCCAGCAGCAGCTGGGCAGGGCCCACTGAAGCTTTCTTT.